A selection of T cell receptor beta chains follows, all from one sample in a study of T-cell reconstitution after alpha-beta-depleted transplantation in children. In TCRdb, the PCR reads were re-called with MiXCR into one record per CDR3 protein. The profile shows 90,000 to 100,000 distinct CDR3 sequences, under 25% of them singletons. This material consisted of PBMCs, taken before TCRalphabeta/CD19-depleted stem cell transplant. These receptors all come from a boy between 2 and 10 years old with acute lymphoblastic leukemia, due to receive a stem cell transplant. Each CDR3 is given with its conserved first and last residue. The D gene is left open where the match is weak. Some rows mark clone size as missing; the rest say once, few, many or name a class of expanded clone.

D: .; J: TRBJ2-5; V: TRBV30; size: .; CDR3: CAWSGGPGLETQYF; DNA: TGTGCCTGGAGTGGCGGACCTGGCTTGGAGACCCAGTACTTC
D: TRBD2; J: TRBJ2-3; V: TRBV5-1; size: .; CDR3: CASRLLASTDTQYF; DNA: TGCGCCAGCAGGTTACTAGCGAGCACAGATACGCAGTATTTT
D: .; J: TRBJ2-5; V: TRBV12-3/TRBV12-4; size: .; CDR3: CASRTETGETQYF; DNA: TGTGCCAGCAGGACGGAGACTGGGGAGACCCAGTACTTC
D: TRBD1; J: TRBJ2-3; V: TRBV18; size: .; CDR3: CASSPPSGGADTQYF; DNA: TGTGCCAGCTCACCACCGTCAGGGGGCGCAGATACGCAGTATTTT
D: .; J: TRBJ1-5; V: TRBV6-1; size: few; CDR3: CASRAASSNQPQHF; DNA: TGTGCCAGCAGGGCAGCGTCAAGTAATCAGCCCCAGCATTTT
D: .; J: TRBJ2-5; V: TRBV19; size: .; CDR3: CASSSQDSAQYF; DNA: TGTGCCAGCTCGAGCCAGGATTCGGCCCAGTACTTC
D: .; J: TRBJ1-3; V: TRBV11-2; size: .; CDR3: CASSSQGSAGNTIYF; DNA: TGTGCCAGCAGCTCACAGGGAAGTGCTGGAAACACCATATATTTT
D: .; J: TRBJ1-3; V: TRBV18; size: .; CDR3: CASSPQGRIISGNTIYF; DNA: TGTGCCAGCTCACCACAGGGACGGATCATCTCTGGAAACACCATATATTTT
D: .; J: TRBJ2-5; V: TRBV13; size: many; CDR3: CASSLNGQETQYF; DNA: TGTGCCAGCAGCTTAAACGGGCAAGAGACCCAGTACTTC
D: TRBD2; J: TRBJ2-7; V: TRBV5-1; size: .; CDR3: CASYGTAASGGLYEQYF; DNA: TGCGCCAGTTACGGGACGGCGGCTAGCGGAGGACTCTACGAGCAGTACTTC
D: .; J: TRBJ1-2; V: TRBV25-1; size: few; CDR3: CASSEGGVAGYTF; DNA: TGTGCCAGCAGTGAAGGAGGCGTGGCTGGCTACACCTTC
D: TRBD2; J: TRBJ2-5; V: TRBV6-2/TRBV6-3; size: .; CDR3: CASRLLAGERETQYF; DNA: TGTGCCAGCAGACTACTAGCGGGAGAAAGAGAGACCCAGTACTTC
D: .; J: TRBJ2-2; V: TRBV5-1; size: few; CDR3: CASSLVAEDTGELFF; DNA: TGCGCCAGCAGCTTGGTAGCGGAGGACACCGGGGAGCTGTTTTTT
D: TRBD2; J: TRBJ2-5; V: TRBV20-1; size: many; CDR3: CSAWTSGGQETQYF; DNA: TGCAGTGCGTGGACTAGCGGGGGGCAAGAGACCCAGTACTTC
D: .; J: TRBJ2-1; V: TRBV18; size: .; CDR3: CASSPLSKNEQFF; DNA: TGTGCCAGCTCACCACTCTCTAAAAATGAGCAGTTCTTC
D: .; J: TRBJ2-5; V: TRBV7-6; size: once; CDR3: CASSPSGEETETQYF; DNA: TGTGCCAGCAGCCCGTCCGGGGAGGAAACAGAGACCCAGTACTTC
D: TRBD2; J: TRBJ2-1; V: TRBV29-1; size: few; CDR3: CSVELTSVDYNEQFF; DNA: TGCAGCGTTGAGTTAACTAGCGTCGACTACAATGAGCAGTTCTTC
D: .; J: TRBJ2-1; V: TRBV6-2/TRBV6-3; size: .; CDR3: CASSLIGPTYNEQFF; DNA: TGTGCCAGCAGTCTCATTGGCCCAACCTACAATGAGCAGTTCTTC
D: .; J: TRBJ2-7; V: TRBV25-1; size: few; CDR3: CASEGVLYEQYF; DNA: TGTGCCAGCGAGGGGGTTCTATACGAGCAGTACTTC
D: .; J: TRBJ2-3; V: TRBV18; size: .; CDR3: CASSPAGATDTQYF; DNA: TGTGCCAGCTCACCCGCGGGTGCGACGGATACGCAGTATTTT
D: TRBD2; J: TRBJ2-1; V: TRBV24-1; size: .; CDR3: CATVGREGTDEQFF; DNA: TGTGCCACCGTGGGCCGGGAGGGAACGGATGAGCAGTTCTTC
D: .; J: TRBJ2-7; V: TRBV18; size: .; CDR3: CASSPSQGPYEQYF; DNA: TGTGCCAGCTCACCCTCGCAGGGACCTTACGAGCAGTACTTC
D: TRBD1; J: TRBJ2-7; V: TRBV28; size: .; CDR3: CATLRQGAYEQYF; DNA: TGTGCCACCCTCAGACAGGGGGCGTACGAGCAGTACTTC
D: TRBD1; J: TRBJ2-1; V: TRBV29-1; size: once; CDR3: CSVWTGGQYNEQFF; DNA: TGCAGCGTTTGGACAGGGGGTCAATACAATGAGCAGTTCTTC
D: TRBD2; J: TRBJ2-5; V: TRBV28; size: many; CDR3: CASSLFGLADMAQETQYF; DNA: TGTGCCAGCAGTTTATTCGGACTAGCGGATATGGCCCAAGAGACCCAGTACTTC
D: .; J: TRBJ1-1; V: TRBV29-1; size: .; CDR3: CSVGGAMNTEAFF; DNA: TGCAGCGTTGGCGGGGCTATGAACACTGAAGCTTTCTTT